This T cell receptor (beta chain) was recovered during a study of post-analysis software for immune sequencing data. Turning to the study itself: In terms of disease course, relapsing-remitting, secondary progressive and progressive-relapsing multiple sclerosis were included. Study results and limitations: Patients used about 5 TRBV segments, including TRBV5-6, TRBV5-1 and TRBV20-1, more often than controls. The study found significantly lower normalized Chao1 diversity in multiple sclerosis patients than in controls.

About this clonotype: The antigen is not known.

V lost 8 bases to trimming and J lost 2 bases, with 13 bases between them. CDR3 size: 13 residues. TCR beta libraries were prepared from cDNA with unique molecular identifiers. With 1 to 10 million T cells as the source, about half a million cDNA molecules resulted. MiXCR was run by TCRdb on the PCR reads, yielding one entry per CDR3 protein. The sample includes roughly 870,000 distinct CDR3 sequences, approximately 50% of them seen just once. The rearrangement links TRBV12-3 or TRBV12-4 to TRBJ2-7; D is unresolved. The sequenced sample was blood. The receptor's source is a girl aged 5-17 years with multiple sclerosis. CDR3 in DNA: TGTGCCAGCGGGTGGACCGGTACCTACGAGCAGTACTTC. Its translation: CASGWTGTYEQYF.